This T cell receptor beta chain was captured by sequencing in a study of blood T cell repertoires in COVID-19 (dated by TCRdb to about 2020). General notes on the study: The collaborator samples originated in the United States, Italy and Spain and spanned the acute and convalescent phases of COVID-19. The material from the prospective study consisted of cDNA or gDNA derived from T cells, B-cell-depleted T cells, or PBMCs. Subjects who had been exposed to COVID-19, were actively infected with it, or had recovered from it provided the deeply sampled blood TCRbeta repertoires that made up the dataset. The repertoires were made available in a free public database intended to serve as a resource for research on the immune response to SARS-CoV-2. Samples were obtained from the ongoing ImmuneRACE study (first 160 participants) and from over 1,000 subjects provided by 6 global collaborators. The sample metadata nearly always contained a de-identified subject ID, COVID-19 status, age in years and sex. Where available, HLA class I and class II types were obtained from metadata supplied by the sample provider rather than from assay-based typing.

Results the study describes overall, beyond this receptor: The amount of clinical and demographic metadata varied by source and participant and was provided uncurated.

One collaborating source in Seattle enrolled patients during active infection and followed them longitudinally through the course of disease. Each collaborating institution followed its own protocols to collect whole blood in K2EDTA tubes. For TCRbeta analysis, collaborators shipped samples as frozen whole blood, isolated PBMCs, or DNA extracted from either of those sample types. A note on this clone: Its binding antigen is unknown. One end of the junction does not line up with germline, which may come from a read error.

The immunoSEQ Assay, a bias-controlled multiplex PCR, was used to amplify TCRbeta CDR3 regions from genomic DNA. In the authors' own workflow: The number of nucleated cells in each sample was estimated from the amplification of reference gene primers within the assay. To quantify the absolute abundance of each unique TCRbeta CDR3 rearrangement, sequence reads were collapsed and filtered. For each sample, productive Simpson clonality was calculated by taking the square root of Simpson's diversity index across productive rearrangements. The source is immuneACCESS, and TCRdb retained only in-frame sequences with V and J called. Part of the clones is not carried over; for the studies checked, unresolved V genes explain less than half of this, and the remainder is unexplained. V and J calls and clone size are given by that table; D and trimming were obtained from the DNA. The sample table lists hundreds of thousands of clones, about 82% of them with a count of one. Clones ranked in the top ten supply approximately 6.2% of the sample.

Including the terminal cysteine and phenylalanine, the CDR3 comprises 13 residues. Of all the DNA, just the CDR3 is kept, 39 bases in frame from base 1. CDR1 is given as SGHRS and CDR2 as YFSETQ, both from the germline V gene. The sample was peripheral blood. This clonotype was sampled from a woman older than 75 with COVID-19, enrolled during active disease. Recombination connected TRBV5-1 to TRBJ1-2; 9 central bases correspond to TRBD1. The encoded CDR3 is CASSPGQGARLGF. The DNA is TGCGCCAGCAGCCCGGGACAGGGCGCCCGTCTAGGGTTC.